The rows below give T cell receptor beta chains drawn from one sample of a study of blood T cell repertoires in COVID-19. Clones were read by immunoSEQ multiplex PCR, and TCRdb kept only the in-frame ones, dropping some. Here the sample spans some 21,000 clones, about 78% being singletons. Specimen: peripheral blood. Every receptor here comes from a man aged 60-69 years with active COVID-19. Each CDR3 is given with its conserved first and last residue. A D gene is named only where the DNA matches it firmly. Clone size is given for some rows only: seen once, a few or many times, or a class if the clone is expanded.

v_call: TRBV27; d_call: .; clone_size: .; j_call: TRBJ2-2; cdr3_aa: CASSPSPSVGELFF; cdr3_nt: TGTGCCAGCAGCCCTTCTCCCTCCGTAGGGGAGCTGTTTTTT
v_call: TRBV19; d_call: .; clone_size: .; j_call: TRBJ2-3; cdr3_aa: CASNAQGIATDTQYF; cdr3_nt: TGTGCCAGTAACGCGCAGGGGATTGCTACAGATACGCAGTATTTT
v_call: TRBV29-1; d_call: TRBD1; clone_size: few; j_call: TRBJ1-1; cdr3_aa: CSVEDRQGAYWAEAFF; cdr3_nt: TGCAGCGTTGAAGATCGACAGGGGGCGTATTGGGCTGAAGCTTTCTTT
v_call: TRBV9; d_call: .; clone_size: .; j_call: TRBJ1-1; cdr3_aa: CASSPEGWGAEAFF; cdr3_nt: TGTGCCAGCAGCCCCGAAGGATGGGGCGCTGAAGCTTTCTTT
v_call: TRBV4-2; d_call: TRBD2; clone_size: .; j_call: TRBJ2-7; cdr3_aa: CASSQDLSGRVYEQYF; cdr3_nt: TGTGCCAGCAGCCAAGATTTAAGCGGGAGAGTATACGAGCAGTACTTC
v_call: TRBV28; d_call: TRBD2; clone_size: .; j_call: TRBJ2-7; cdr3_aa: CASEPGLRSSYEQYF; cdr3_nt: TGTGCCAGCGAACCGGGACTAAGGTCATCCTACGAGCAGTACTTC
v_call: TRBV18; d_call: TRBD2; clone_size: .; j_call: TRBJ2-7; cdr3_aa: CASSPLGLAGVDEQYF; cdr3_nt: TGTGCCAGCTCACCCTTGGGACTAGCGGGAGTTGACGAGCAGTACTTC
v_call: TRBV19; d_call: TRBD1; clone_size: .; j_call: TRBJ1-6; cdr3_aa: CASSILGQEASPLHF; cdr3_nt: TGTGCCAGTAGTATTCTGGGACAGGAGGCTTCACCCCTCCACTTT
v_call: TRBV7-8; d_call: TRBD2; clone_size: once; j_call: TRBJ2-1; cdr3_aa: CASSLLEREVDNEQFF; cdr3_nt: TGTGCCAGCAGCTTACTCGAGCGGGAGGTGGACAATGAGCAGTTCTTC
v_call: TRBV6-6; d_call: TRBD2; clone_size: .; j_call: TRBJ2-6; cdr3_aa: CASSPAGGLSGANVLTF; cdr3_nt: TGTGCCAGCAGTCCTGCGGGGGGGCTGAGTGGGGCCAACGTCCTGACTTTC
v_call: TRBV19; d_call: .; clone_size: few; j_call: TRBJ2-7; cdr3_aa: CASRSGGGASYEQYF; cdr3_nt: TGTGCCAGTAGGTCAGGAGGGGGGGCTTCCTACGAGCAGTACTTC
v_call: TRBV2; d_call: .; clone_size: .; j_call: TRBJ2-1; cdr3_aa: CASGGNTAINEQFF; cdr3_nt: TGTGCCAGCGGGGGCAACACCGCCATCAATGAGCAGTTCTTC
v_call: TRBV11-3; d_call: .; clone_size: .; j_call: TRBJ1-1; cdr3_aa: CASSPRQTEAFF; cdr3_nt: TGTGCCAGCAGCCCCCGACAGACTGAAGCTTTCTTT
v_call: TRBV6-2/TRBV6-3; d_call: TRBD1; clone_size: .; j_call: TRBJ2-5; cdr3_aa: CASSWSTGAQETQYF; cdr3_nt: TGTGCCAGCAGTTGGTCCACAGGGGCCCAAGAGACCCAGTACTTC
v_call: TRBV18; d_call: .; clone_size: .; j_call: TRBJ2-7; cdr3_aa: CASTESRTDYEQYF; cdr3_nt: TGTGCCAGCACGGAAAGCCGGACAGACTACGAGCAGTACTTC
v_call: TRBV18; d_call: TRBD1; clone_size: .; j_call: TRBJ1-2; cdr3_aa: CASSVPRDRRYGYTF; cdr3_nt: TGTGCCAGCTCGGTACCCAGGGACAGAAGATATGGCTACACCTTC
v_call: TRBV2; d_call: .; clone_size: .; j_call: TRBJ1-1; cdr3_aa: CASSEYGTGRGEAFF; cdr3_nt: TGTGCCAGCAGTGAATACGGGACGGGGAGGGGTGAAGCTTTCTTT
v_call: TRBV19; d_call: TRBD1; clone_size: .; j_call: TRBJ1-1; cdr3_aa: CASRFRDSEAFF; cdr3_nt: TGTGCCAGTAGGTTTCGGGACAGTGAAGCTTTCTTT
v_call: TRBV19; d_call: .; clone_size: .; j_call: TRBJ1-2; cdr3_aa: CASLGTNYGYTF; cdr3_nt: TGTGCCAGTCTCGGGACTAACTATGGCTACACCTTC
v_call: TRBV30; d_call: TRBD1; clone_size: once; j_call: TRBJ2-3; cdr3_aa: CASRDSGDTQYF; cdr3_nt: TGTGCCAGCCGGGACAGCGGAGATACGCAGTATTTT
v_call: TRBV2; d_call: TRBD1; clone_size: .; j_call: TRBJ1-2; cdr3_aa: CASRTGTGLGYTF; cdr3_nt: TGTGCCAGCAGAACCGGGACAGGGTTAGGTTACACCTTC
v_call: TRBV18; d_call: .; clone_size: .; j_call: TRBJ1-2; cdr3_aa: CASSPSGGRDYGYTF; cdr3_nt: TGTGCCAGCTCACCAAGCGGGGGGCGCGACTATGGCTACACCTTC
v_call: TRBV13; d_call: TRBD2; clone_size: .; j_call: TRBJ2-7; cdr3_aa: CASSDGRAHEQYF; cdr3_nt: TGTGCCAGCAGTGACGGGAGGGCACACGAGCAGTACTTC
v_call: TRBV7-2; d_call: TRBD1; clone_size: .; j_call: TRBJ2-7; cdr3_aa: CASAPGTGNYEQYF; cdr3_nt: TGTGCCAGCGCACCCGGGACAGGGAATTACGAGCAGTACTTC
v_call: TRBV7-9; d_call: TRBD1; clone_size: .; j_call: TRBJ2-3; cdr3_aa: CASSFIIPGQGIPDTQYF; cdr3_nt: TGTGCCAGCAGCTTCATTATTCCGGGACAGGGGATCCCAGATACGCAGTATTTT
v_call: TRBV6-4; d_call: TRBD2; clone_size: .; j_call: TRBJ2-3; cdr3_aa: CASSALAGGLTDTQYF; cdr3_nt: TGTGCCAGCAGCGCCTTAGCGGGAGGCCTCACAGATACGCAGTATTTT
v_call: TRBV7-2; d_call: TRBD2; clone_size: .; j_call: TRBJ2-1; cdr3_aa: CASTVSGSHEQFF; cdr3_nt: TGTGCCAGCACCGTTAGCGGGAGCCATGAGCAGTTCTTC
v_call: TRBV5-1; d_call: .; clone_size: .; j_call: TRBJ2-7; cdr3_aa: CASSSDTTYEQYF; cdr3_nt: TGCGCCAGCAGCTCAGACACCACCTACGAGCAGTACTTC
v_call: TRBV7-3; d_call: TRBD2; clone_size: .; j_call: TRBJ2-3; cdr3_aa: CASSRSGGAPDTQYF; cdr3_nt: TGTGCCAGCAGCCGAAGCGGGGGAGCTCCAGATACGCAGTATTTT
v_call: TRBV7-9; d_call: TRBD1; clone_size: .; j_call: TRBJ2-3; cdr3_aa: CASSLDLQGGTDTQYF; cdr3_nt: TGTGCCAGCAGCTTAGACTTACAGGGGGGCACAGATACGCAGTATTTT
v_call: TRBV5-1; d_call: TRBD1; clone_size: once; j_call: TRBJ2-1; cdr3_aa: CASSSRDRGEAEQFF; cdr3_nt: TGCGCCAGCAGCTCCCGGGACAGGGGAGAGGCGGAGCAGTTCTTC
v_call: TRBV5-4; d_call: TRBD1; clone_size: .; j_call: TRBJ1-2; cdr3_aa: CASSLGGTGDYGYTF; cdr3_nt: TGTGCCAGCAGCTTGGGCGGGACAGGAGACTATGGCTACACCTTC
v_call: TRBV9; d_call: TRBD1; clone_size: few; j_call: TRBJ1-2; cdr3_aa: CASTPETGDYYGYTF; cdr3_nt: TGTGCCAGCACCCCCGAGACAGGGGATTACTATGGCTACACCTTC
v_call: TRBV19; d_call: TRBD2; clone_size: .; j_call: TRBJ2-1; cdr3_aa: CASSIRLADNEQFF; cdr3_nt: TGTGCCAGTAGTATCCGACTAGCGGACAATGAGCAGTTCTTC
v_call: TRBV6-5; d_call: .; clone_size: .; j_call: TRBJ2-7; cdr3_aa: CASSYSPVGTYEQYF; cdr3_nt: TGTGCCAGCAGTTACTCGCCTGTGGGCACCTACGAGCAGTACTTC
v_call: TRBV4-3; d_call: TRBD2; clone_size: few; j_call: TRBJ2-7; cdr3_aa: CASSQDWGTRSYEQYF; cdr3_nt: TGCGCCAGCAGCCAAGATTGGGGGACTAGGTCCTACGAGCAGTACTTC
v_call: TRBV7-2; d_call: .; clone_size: .; j_call: TRBJ2-1; cdr3_aa: CASSFGPAGEQFF; cdr3_nt: TGTGCCAGCAGCTTTGGGCCGGCGGGTGAGCAGTTCTTC
v_call: TRBV5-6; d_call: TRBD1; clone_size: .; j_call: TRBJ2-1; cdr3_aa: CASSSDRGKQFF; cdr3_nt: TGTGCCAGCAGCTCGGACAGGGGTAAGCAGTTCTTC
v_call: TRBV28; d_call: .; clone_size: .; j_call: TRBJ2-5; cdr3_aa: CASSSPGETQYF; cdr3_nt: TGTGCCAGCAGTTCCCCCGGGGAGACCCAGTACTTC
v_call: TRBV9; d_call: TRBD2; clone_size: .; j_call: TRBJ2-1; cdr3_aa: CASSVGGSGSSSYNEQFF; cdr3_nt: TGTGCCAGCAGCGTAGGTGGTAGCGGGAGCTCCTCCTACAATGAGCAGTTCTTC
v_call: TRBV18; d_call: TRBD1; clone_size: .; j_call: TRBJ2-3; cdr3_aa: CASSPPNRGSVTDTQYF; cdr3_nt: TGTGCCAGCTCACCACCGAACAGGGGGTCTGTAACAGATACGCAGTATTTT
v_call: TRBV3-1/TRBV3-2; d_call: TRBD1; clone_size: .; j_call: TRBJ1-2; cdr3_aa: CASSQGTGYGYTF; cdr3_nt: TGTGCCAGCAGCCAAGGGACAGGGTATGGCTACACCTTC
v_call: TRBV6-1; d_call: TRBD1; clone_size: .; j_call: TRBJ2-1; cdr3_aa: CASSDRGPGYNEQFF; cdr3_nt: TGTGCCAGCAGTGACAGGGGGCCAGGCTACAATGAGCAGTTCTTC
v_call: TRBV11-2; d_call: TRBD1; clone_size: .; j_call: TRBJ1-6; cdr3_aa: CASSSGQQSSPLHF; cdr3_nt: TGTGCCAGCAGCTCGGGACAGCAGAGTTCACCCCTCCACTTT
v_call: TRBV2; d_call: TRBD1; clone_size: .; j_call: TRBJ2-7; cdr3_aa: CASSWTGPRYEQYF; cdr3_nt: TGTGCCAGCAGCTGGACAGGGCCACGCTACGAGCAGTACTTC
v_call: TRBV7-6; d_call: TRBD2; clone_size: many; j_call: TRBJ2-2; cdr3_aa: CASSLTPPGTSFGELFF; cdr3_nt: TGTGCCAGCAGCTTAACACCTCCCGGGACTAGTTTCGGGGAGCTGTTTTTT
v_call: TRBV27; d_call: .; clone_size: .; j_call: TRBJ2-1; cdr3_aa: CASSLGAHRDNEQFF; cdr3_nt: TGTGCCAGCAGTTTAGGGGCCCACAGGGACAATGAGCAGTTCTTC
v_call: TRBV18; d_call: .; clone_size: .; j_call: TRBJ1-1; cdr3_aa: CASSPIDSLNTEAFF; cdr3_nt: TGTGCCAGCTCACCAATCGACAGCCTGAACACTGAAGCTTTCTTT
v_call: TRBV7-9; d_call: .; clone_size: .; j_call: TRBJ2-6; cdr3_aa: CASSPLSGANVLTF; cdr3_nt: TGTGCCAGCAGCCCCCTGTCCGGGGCCAACGTCCTGACTTTC
v_call: TRBV18; d_call: TRBD1; clone_size: .; j_call: TRBJ2-5; cdr3_aa: CASSAQGAVGETQYF; cdr3_nt: TGTGCCAGCTCCGCACAGGGGGCGGTGGGAGAGACCCAGTACTTC
v_call: TRBV25-1; d_call: .; clone_size: .; j_call: TRBJ1-4; cdr3_aa: CASSVVSTNEKLFF; cdr3_nt: TGTGCCAGCAGTGTCGTGTCAACTAATGAAAAACTGTTTTTT
v_call: TRBV2; d_call: TRBD2; clone_size: .; j_call: TRBJ2-7; cdr3_aa: CASDGSGISSYEQYF; cdr3_nt: TGTGCCAGCGATGGGAGCGGGATTAGCTCCTACGAGCAGTACTTC
v_call: TRBV27; d_call: TRBD1; clone_size: .; j_call: TRBJ1-5; cdr3_aa: CASSLQGAANQPQHF; cdr3_nt: TGCGCCAGCAGTTTACAGGGGGCGGCCAATCAGCCCCAGCATTTT
v_call: TRBV24-1; d_call: .; clone_size: .; j_call: TRBJ2-1; cdr3_aa: CATSENRGGSYNEQFF; cdr3_nt: TGTGCCACCAGTGAAAACAGGGGGGGGTCCTACAATGAGCAGTTCTTC
v_call: TRBV2; d_call: TRBD2; clone_size: .; j_call: TRBJ2-4; cdr3_aa: CASSALAGAAKNIQYF; cdr3_nt: TGTGCCAGCAGTGCACTAGCGGGAGCCGCCAAAAACATTCAGTACTTC
v_call: TRBV5-1; d_call: TRBD2; clone_size: .; j_call: TRBJ2-7; cdr3_aa: CASSPVGREAYEQYF; cdr3_nt: TGCGCCAGCAGCCCCGTCGGGAGGGAGGCCTACGAGCAGTACTTC
v_call: TRBV19; d_call: .; clone_size: .; j_call: TRBJ2-7; cdr3_aa: CASSIGGVAYEQYF; cdr3_nt: TGTGCCAGTAGTATAGGGGGAGTAGCTTACGAGCAGTACTTC
v_call: TRBV7-9; d_call: .; clone_size: .; j_call: TRBJ2-3; cdr3_aa: CASSSPGQSADTQYF; cdr3_nt: TGTGCCAGCAGCTCACCTGGGCAGTCAGCAGATACGCAGTATTTT
v_call: TRBV9; d_call: TRBD2; clone_size: once; j_call: TRBJ2-1; cdr3_aa: CASSAQSGTSGSYEQFF; cdr3_nt: TGTGCCAGCAGCGCCCAATCCGGGACTAGCGGGAGTTATGAGCAGTTCTTC
v_call: TRBV5-4; d_call: TRBD2; clone_size: few; j_call: TRBJ2-7; cdr3_aa: CASSLLLAGPEQYF; cdr3_nt: TGTGCCAGCAGCTTGCTCCTAGCGGGTCCCGAGCAGTACTTC